This entry describes one T cell receptor (beta chain). Its specificity is not known. At sampling all donors were nominally healthy, likely with unrecorded immune exposures. V lost 10 bases and J lost 0; bases outside the gene matches: 15. Germline CDR1 and CDR2: LNHDA and SQIVND (reference sequence). CDR3 size: 18 residues. The PCR had 60 Vbeta and 13 Jbeta primers. Generated by immunoSEQ multiplex PCR, the TCRdb table keeps only in-frame clones and is missing some. The table includes approximately 97,000 clones, around 84% detected once. The sample originates from a study of cytomegalovirus exposure and HLA in healthy donors. Study-level findings and limits: Later analysis demonstrated an association between a missense DCLRE1C variant and TCR beta V- and J-gene trimming. The study designated 150 to 200 TCR beta chains cytomegalovirus-associated. According to a later analysis, most TCR beta chains associated with CMV appeared HLA-restricted.

The clonotype was recovered from a woman aged 40 to 50 in good health and CMV-seropositive. Specimen: PBMCs. V and J are TRBV19 and TRBJ1-5, with 10 positions matching TRBD1. This CDR3 is CATRKRGTGVISNQPQHF. Here the CDR3 DNA reads TGTGCCACCCGCAAGCGGGGGACAGGGGTCATTAGCAATCAGCCCCAGCATTTT.